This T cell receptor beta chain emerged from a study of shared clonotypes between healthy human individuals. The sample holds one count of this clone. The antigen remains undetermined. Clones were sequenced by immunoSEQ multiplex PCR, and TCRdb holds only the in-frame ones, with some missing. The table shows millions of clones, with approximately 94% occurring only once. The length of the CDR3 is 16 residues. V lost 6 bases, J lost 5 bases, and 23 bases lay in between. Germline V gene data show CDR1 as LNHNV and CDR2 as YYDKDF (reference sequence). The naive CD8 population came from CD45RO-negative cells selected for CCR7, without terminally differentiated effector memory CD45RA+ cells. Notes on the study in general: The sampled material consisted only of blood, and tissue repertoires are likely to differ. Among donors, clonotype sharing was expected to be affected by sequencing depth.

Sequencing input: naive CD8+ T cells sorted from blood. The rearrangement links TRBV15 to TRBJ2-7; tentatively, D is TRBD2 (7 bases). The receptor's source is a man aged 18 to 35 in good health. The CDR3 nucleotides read TGTGCCACCAGTCAGGCTTCGGGGGGCCTACAGAACGAGCAGTACTTC. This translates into CATSQASGGLQNEQYF.